This TCR beta chain was captured by sequencing in a study of T cells in Graves' hyperthyroidism and ophthalmopathy. Findings of the study overall: Most clonotypes expanded in thyroid above 0.001 were likewise present in blood. By a 13 V-J model, ophthalmopathy was set apart from stable hyperthyroidism.

At least ten counts were recorded for this clonotype. Its antigen is not known. The CDR3 covers 13 residues. The germline V gene has CDR1 SEHNR and CDR2 FQNEAQ (reference sequence). The V end was cut by 1 base, the J end by 4 bases, with 7 bases between. Patients having uncontrolled infection, another autoimmune disease, pregnancy or lactation were not included. Diagnosis rested on symptoms, serum thyroxine and TRAb, thyroid ultrasound, and orbital computed tomography. From RNA transcripts, TCR beta CDR3 regions were amplified. The HTBI primer set served for first-round RT-PCR of the TCR CDR3. TCRdb called the multiplex PCR reads again in MiXCR, with one record for every CDR3 protein. The sample comprises 500,000 to 800,000 distinct CDR3 sequences, just under 45% of which are singletons, and approximately 6.8% rests with the top ten.

The sequenced sample was peripheral blood or thyroid tissue (not recorded which). The chain joins TRBV7-9 to TRBJ1-1; D gene uncertain. This clonotype was sampled from an adult man with Graves' disease, either hyperthyroidism or ophthalmopathy (not recorded which). For the CDR3, the DNA is TGTGCCAGCAGCTTAGACATGGTCACTGAAGCTTTCTTT. Translated: CASSLDMVTEAFF.